This T cell receptor beta chain was identified in a study of blood T cells in healthy people across ages. This CDR3 region has 15 residues. Study conclusions and caveats: Age showed a roughly linear inverse relationship with TCR beta diversity per million T cells. A greater number of naive CD4+ cells and higher diversity distinguished long-lived donors from aged donors.

Note on this clonotype: The antigen remains unidentified.

With a J-beta primer mix and a sample-barcoded 5' primer, a second PCR ran about 6 to 11 cycles. Using its own MiXCR run on the 5' RACE reads, TCRdb lists one record per CDR3 protein. The data show some 1,800,000 distinct CDR3 sequences, about 39% seen once. V usage is TRBV21-1 and J usage is TRBJ1-2; the table's D call TRBD1 went unverified against the DNA. TRBV21-1 is reported as a pseudogene. The sequence was obtained from a human donor in good health. The sequenced sample was blood. This CDR3 is CASSPPGESSYGYTF. The CDR3 nucleotides are TGTGCCAGCAGCCCTCCAGGGGAATCATCCTATGGCTACACCTTC.